What follows are 24 T cell receptor beta chains derived from one specimen sequenced in a study of control samples from healthy donors and cancer patients. Sequencing was performed with immunoSEQ multiplex PCR; in TCRdb, only in-frame clones are kept and a portion is missing. Counted here are about 140,000 clones, around 85% occurring once; the ten biggest clones make up roughly 10%. Sequences were obtained from blood. All receptors derive from a woman in her twenties or thirties in good health.

V usage is TRBV5-1 and J usage is TRBJ2-3; 13 bases align to TRBD2. Looked up from germline, CDR1 is SGHRS and CDR2 is YFSETQ. V was clipped by 1 base and J by 0 bases; unmatched bases: 5. This CDR3 is 18 amino acids long. DNA for the CDR3: TGCGCCAGCAGCTTGACGGCGACTAGCGGGAGGAGCACAGATACGCAGTATTTT. Protein product: CASSLTATSGRSTDTQYF.

This chain joins TRBV5-4 and TRBJ2-2; perhaps TRBD2 as D (6 bases). CDR1 is SGHNT, CDR2 YYREEE, per germline (reference sequence). V dropped 4 bases and J dropped 2 bases, with 15 bases sitting between them. CDR3 length equals 16 residues. CDR3 region: CASSQPLAGNTGELFF. CDR3 coding DNA: TGTGCCAGCAGCCAACCTCTCGCGGGAAACACCGGGGAGCTGTTTTTT.

The chain carries TRBV7-9 and TRBJ2-2; D may correspond to TRBD1 or TRBD2 (5 bases each). The V gene's germline CDR1 is SEHNR and CDR2 FQNEAQ (reference sequence). V lost 4 bases and J lost 0, with 15 bases in between. The length of the CDR3 is 17 residues. The CDR3 nucleotides read TGTGCCAGCAGCTACCGGGGACGAGCATCGAACACCGGGGAGCTGTTTTTT. It is translated as CASSYRGRASNTGELFF.

This chain connects TRBV20-1 to TRBJ1-3; D call uncertain. The V gene lost 3 bases and the J gene lost 2 bases, with 11 bases spanning the gap. The CDR3 has 14 residues. CDR1 DFQATT and CDR2 SNEGSKA come from the germline V gene (reference sequence). The CDR3, as DNA: TGCAGTGCTAGTTCCTCCTTCGCTGGAAACACCATATATTTT. Protein product: CSASSSFAGNTIYF.

The rearrangement uses TRBV29-1 and TRBJ1-2, with TRBD1 matching 8 bases. This CDR3 region has 14 residues. J was trimmed by 6 bases and V by 6 bases; bases with no gene match: 12. CDR1 SQVTM and CDR2 ANQGSEA come from the germline V gene. The CDR3 region has the DNA TGCAGCGTCACGCCTGAACAGGGGGGAGATGGCTACACCTTC. Amino acid sequence: CSVTPEQGGDGYTF.

The CDR3 reads CASSPDSLNTEAFF. CDR3 nucleotides: TGTGCCAGCAGCCCGGACAGTTTGAACACTGAAGCTTTCTTT. V gene TRBV7-9 combines with J gene TRBJ1-1, with D perhaps matching TRBD1 (6 bases). CDR3 length: 14 amino acids. V lost 5 bases to trimming and J lost 0 bases, with 10 bases between them. CDR1 and CDR2 from the germline V gene are SEHNR and FQNEAQ (reference sequence).

This clone has only one observation. V gene TRBV9 combines with J gene TRBJ2-3; 8 bases align to TRBD1. Per the germline V gene, CDR1 is SGDLS and CDR2 is YYNGEE. This CDR3 spans 16 amino acids. V gave up 4 bases and J gave up 3 bases; unmatched junction bases: 10. The chain's CDR3 is CASSPSPGQVTDTQYF. In nucleotides, the CDR3 is TGTGCCAGCAGCCCAAGTCCGGGACAGGTGACAGATACGCAGTATTTT.

This chain connects TRBV2 to TRBJ1-2, with 7 nucleotides matching TRBD1. This CDR3 is built from 13 residues. Unmatched junction bases numbered 5, after V lost 4 bases and J lost 6 bases. The germline CDR1 and CDR2 sequences are SNHLY and FYNNEI. The CDR3 DNA reads as TGTGCCAGCAGTGCGACAGGGTGGGATGGCTACACCTTC. Translation gives CASSATGWDGYTF.

The chain uses TRBV7-3 and TRBJ2-5; no clear D gene. Per germline, CDR1 SGHTA and CDR2 FQGTGA. The CDR3 contains 16 residues. V lost 0 bases and J lost 2, with 13 bases in between. DNA for the CDR3: TGTGCCAGCAGCTTAACGGGCCGGCGTGCACAAGAGACCCAGTACTTC. Amino acid sequence: CASSLTGRRAQETQYF.

The chain uses TRBV6-4 and TRBJ1-1, with D possibly TRBD1 on 6 matching bases. V dropped 6 bases and J dropped 4 bases, with 12 bases sitting between them. The CDR3 length is 13 residues. From germline, CDR1 is MRHNA and CDR2 SNTAGT. CDR3 region: CASRGGRGTEAFF. As DNA, the CDR3 is TGTGCCAGCAGAGGGGGGCGGGGCACTGAAGCTTTCTTT.

The CDR3, as DNA: TGTGCCAGCAGCTTAGCTGGGGACGAGCAGTACTTC. Its protein is CASSLAGDEQYF. The rearrangement joins TRBV11-2 to TRBJ2-7; no definite D call. Germline CDR1 is SGHAT and CDR2 is FQNNGV. Trimming took 1 base from V and 5 from J, leaving 6 bases between them. This CDR3 contains 12 residues.

The genes are TRBV6-5 and TRBJ1-1; 11 nucleotides line up with TRBD1. The J segment lost 4 bases and the V segment lost 6 bases, leaving 7 bases of the junction unmatched. Germline loops: CDR1 MNHEY, CDR2 SVGAGI. The CDR3 totals 15 residues. The CDR3 DNA follows: TGTGCCAGCAGCCTCGACGGGACAGGGGGCACTGAAGCTTTCTTT. It specifies CASSLDGTGGTEAFF.

This clone was detected a few times. CDR3: CASSPQAVYEQYF. Here the CDR3 DNA reads TGTGCCAGCAGCCCTCAGGCGGTATACGAGCAGTACTTC. The chain has TRBV12-3 or TRBV12-4 and TRBJ2-7; D uncertain. V gave up 6 bases and J gave up 4 bases, with 13 bases separating them. This CDR3 region has 13 residues.

The chain couples TRBV9 to TRBJ2-7; 7 bases line up with TRBD2. This CDR3 has 15 residues. The V segment lost 3 bases and the J segment 6 bases; nucleotides outside the gene matches: 12. The germline V gene has CDR1 SGDLS and CDR2 YYNGEE. The CDR3 DNA reads as TGTGCCAGCAGCGGATTTAGCGGGCTGGACCGCGAGCAGTACTTC. Translated, it gives CASSGFSGLDREQYF.

The rearrangement links TRBV9 to TRBJ2-5; possible D gene TRBD2, 5 bases. The germline gives CDR1 SGDLS, CDR2 YYNGEE. The ends were cut back, 4 bases at V and 1 base at J, with 8 bases in the middle. The CDR3 spans 13 residues. As DNA, the CDR3 is TGTGCCAGCAGCCGGACTGTCCAAGAGACCCAGTACTTC. It translates to CASSRTVQETQYF.

The J gene is TRBJ1-5, the V gene TRBV25-1; D is uncertain. This CDR3 contains 13 residues. The germline V and J ends were trimmed by 4 bases and 6 bases, with 10 bases remaining between them. The germline V gene encodes CDR1 MGHDK and CDR2 SYGVNS. CDR3: CASSGEMSQPQHF. CDR3 nucleotides: TGTGCCAGCAGTGGGGAGATGAGTCAGCCCCAGCATTTT.

The chain links TRBV30 to TRBJ1-6; no clear D gene. The CDR3 loop spans 17 amino acids. Per germline, CDR1 GTSNPN and CDR2 SVGIG (reference sequence). V was shortened by 0 bases and J by 0 bases, with 12 bases between the two germline ends. The CDR3 protein is CAWSVEVSSSYNSPLHF. CDR3 DNA sequence: TGTGCCTGGAGTGTGGAGGTATCCAGCTCCTATAATTCACCCCTCCACTTT. Full variable domain (outside the CDR3, taken from reference TRBV30 and TRBJ1-6): SQTIHQWPATLVQPVGSPLSLECTVEGTSNPNLYWYRQAAGRGLQLLFYSVGIGQISSEVPQNLSASRPQDRQFILSSKKLLLSDSGFYLCAWSVEVSSSYNSPLHFGNGTRLTVT.

The chain joins TRBV19 to TRBJ1-5, with TRBD1 as a possible D gene (5 bases). From germline, CDR1 is LNHDA and CDR2 SQIVND (reference sequence). Trimming removed 6 bases at V and 3 bases at J, with 15 bases between. This CDR3 has 15 amino acids. The CDR3 DNA sequence: TGTGCCAGTAGGGTAGGCGGGGGGGTCAATCAGCCCCAGCATTTT. It codes for CASRVGGGVNQPQHF.

The gene calls are TRBV29-1 and TRBJ1-1; D perhaps matches TRBD1 (5 bases). Germline V lookup: CDR1 SQVTM, CDR2 ANQGSEA. This CDR3 comprises 14 residues. V was pared by 7 bases and J by 0 bases, with 15 bases between. CDR3 bases: TGCAGCGCAGGACGGACGGACATGAACACTGAAGCTTTCTTT. Protein sequence: CSAGRTDMNTEAFF.

The rearrangement uses TRBV7-3 and TRBJ2-5; 13 bases are shared with TRBD2. Germline V lookup: CDR1 SGHTA, CDR2 FQGTGA. Trimming removed 2 bases from V and 3 bases from J; junction bases left unmatched: 9. The CDR3 spans 18 residues. The CDR3 region is CASSLYPQLAGGKETQYF. CDR3 in DNA: TGTGCCAGCAGCTTATACCCCCAACTAGCGGGAGGGAAAGAGACCCAGTACTTC. The whole variable domain, filled in from reference TRBV7-3 and TRBJ2-5, reads GAGVSQTPSNKVTEKGKYVELRCDPISGHTALYWYRQSLGQGPEFLIYFQGTGAADDSGLPNDRFFAVRPEGSVSTLKIQRTERGDSAVYLCASSLYPQLAGGKETQYFGPGTRLLVL.

V is TRBV5-6 and J is TRBJ2-7; 12 nucleotides align to TRBD2. With V trimmed by 5 bases and J by 0 bases, 3 bases remained unmatched. Germline CDR1 reads SGHDT; CDR2 reads YYEEEE. The CDR3 loop spans 15 amino acids. CDR3 region: CASSLTSGSSYEQYF. DNA for the CDR3: TGTGCCAGCAGTCTGACTAGCGGGAGCTCCTACGAGCAGTACTTC.

The chain is built from TRBV2 and TRBJ1-2; tentative D call: TRBD1 (5 bases). CDR1 is SNHLY and CDR2 is FYNNEI in the germline V gene. V dropped 0 bases and J dropped 5 bases, with 10 bases sitting between them. The CDR3 contains 14 residues. The CDR3 bases are TGTGCCAGCAGTGAAGCAGGGGACGTTTATGGCTACACCTTC. It specifies CASSEAGDVYGYTF.

Notes on this clone: Other nucleotide sequences in the sample specify the same CDR3. The chain links TRBV24-1 to TRBJ1-5; 8 bases agree with TRBD1. V lost 9 bases, J lost 1 base, and 4 bases stayed unmatched. Per germline, CDR1 KGHDR and CDR2 SFDVKD. The length of the CDR3 is 14 residues. In DNA, the CDR3 is TGTGCCACCTCGGACAGGGAGAGCAATCAGCCCCAGCATTTT. Translated, it gives CATSDRESNQPQHF.

V gene TRBV6-5 combines with J gene TRBJ1-6; possibly TRBD1 for D (5 bases). Trimming pared 7 bases from V and 0 bases from J, leaving 10 bases between. The germline V gene has CDR1 MNHEY and CDR2 SVGAGI. This CDR3 has 15 amino acids. As DNA, the CDR3 is TGTGCCAGCACTCAGGGAAGCTCCTATAATTCACCCCTCCACTTT. Its translation is CASTQGSSYNSPLHF.